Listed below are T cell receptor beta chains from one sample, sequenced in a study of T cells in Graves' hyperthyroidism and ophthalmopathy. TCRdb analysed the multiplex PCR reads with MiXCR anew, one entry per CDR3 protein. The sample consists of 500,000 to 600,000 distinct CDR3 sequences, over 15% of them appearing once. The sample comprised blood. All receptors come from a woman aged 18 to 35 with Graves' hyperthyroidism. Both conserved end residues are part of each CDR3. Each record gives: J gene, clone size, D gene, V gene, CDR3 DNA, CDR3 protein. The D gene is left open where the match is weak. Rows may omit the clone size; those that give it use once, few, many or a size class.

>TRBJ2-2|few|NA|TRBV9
TGTGCCAGCACCGAGGGGCTCGGGGACACCGGGGAGCTGTTTTTT
CASTEGLGDTGELFF
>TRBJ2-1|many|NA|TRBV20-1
TGCAGTGCCCCCACGAGGCGGGCTTACTACAATGAGCAGTTCTTC
CSAPTRRAYYNEQFF
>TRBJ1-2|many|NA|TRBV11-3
TGTGCCAGCAGCTCGTGGACAGCGGGTCTCTTTGGCTACACCTTC
CASSSWTAGLFGYTF
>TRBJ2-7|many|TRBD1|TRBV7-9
TGTGCCAGCAGCTTAGCCAGGGGGACCTACGAGCAGTACTTC
CASSLARGTYEQYF
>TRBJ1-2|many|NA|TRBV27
TGTGCCAGCGCCCAAGGGACGAGGGGCTATGGCTACACCTTC
CASAQGTRGYGYTF
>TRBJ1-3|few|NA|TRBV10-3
TGTGCCATCACTCCTTTGTACGGGTCCTCTGGAAACACCATATATTTT
CAITPLYGSSGNTIYF
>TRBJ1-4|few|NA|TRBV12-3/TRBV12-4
TGTGCCAGCAGTTCTCTGTGGGTCGAAAAACTGTTTTTT
CASSSLWVEKLFF
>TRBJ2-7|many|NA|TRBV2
TGTGCCACACTACGGACAGACAGTTCCTACGAGCAGTACTTC
CATLRTDSSYEQYF
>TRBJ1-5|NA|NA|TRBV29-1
TGCAGCGTTGTGACGGGCAATCAGCCCCAGCATTTT
CSVVTGNQPQHF
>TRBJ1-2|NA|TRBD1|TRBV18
TGTGCCAGCTCACCACGGGCGGACAGGGGGTTGAGAGGCTACACCTTC
CASSPRADRGLRGYTF
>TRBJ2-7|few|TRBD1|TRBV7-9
TGTGCCAGCAGCTTAGGGGTGGGACAGGGTGTCGAGCAGTACTTC
CASSLGVGQGVEQYF
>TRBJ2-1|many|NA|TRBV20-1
TGCAGTGCCGCCCCGGGTATTCTACTAATTTCCTACAATGAGCAGTTCTTC
CSAAPGILLISYNEQFF
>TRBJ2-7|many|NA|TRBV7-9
TGTGCCAGCAGCTTAGGGGACGCCTACGAGCAGTACTTC
CASSLGDAYEQYF
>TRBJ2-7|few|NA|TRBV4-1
TGCGCCAGCAGCTCTGTCCGGGACATATCCGAGCAGTACTTC
CASSSVRDISEQYF
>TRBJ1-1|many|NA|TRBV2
TGTGCCAGCAGGAGGGTCTTAGGGACAGAAGCTTTCTTT
CASRRVLGTEAFF
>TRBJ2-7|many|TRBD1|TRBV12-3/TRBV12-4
TGTGCCAGCAGAGTCCTAGGGGGCAAGGGTAACGAGCAGTACTTC
CASRVLGGKGNEQYF
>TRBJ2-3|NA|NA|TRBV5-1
TGCGCCAGCAGTCTTCCCCAGGGTTTGTCGTTCACAGATACGCAGTATTTT
CASSLPQGLSFTDTQYF
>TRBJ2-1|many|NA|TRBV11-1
TGTGCCAGCAGCCCTGATTATGTCAATGAGCAGTTCTTC
CASSPDYVNEQFF
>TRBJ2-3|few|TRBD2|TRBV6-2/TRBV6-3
TGTGCCAGCAGTTATGGTCTAGCGGGGGCAGATTCGCAGTATTTT
CASSYGLAGADSQYF
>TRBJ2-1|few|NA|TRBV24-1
TGTGCCACCAGTGATACAGGGCGGGGAGCCTACAATGAGCAGTTCTTC
CATSDTGRGAYNEQFF
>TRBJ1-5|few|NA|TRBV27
TGTGCCAGCAGTTTCCGAGGGGTCCGGCAGCCCCAGCATTTT
CASSFRGVRQPQHF
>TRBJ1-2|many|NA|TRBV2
TGTGCCAGCAGTGTTGGGGTTGAGGGGTTCGGTGGCTACACCTTC
CASSVGVEGFGGYTF
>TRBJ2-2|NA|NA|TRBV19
TGTGCCAGTTTCGGGGCACTGAACACCGGGGAGCTGTTTTTT
CASFGALNTGELFF
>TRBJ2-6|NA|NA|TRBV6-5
TGTGCCAGCAGTATACCTCACGCCGGGGGCGGCCTCGTCCTGACTTTC
CASSIPHAGGGLVLTF
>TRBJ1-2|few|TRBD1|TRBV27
TGTGCCAGCAGTTTAACAGGGGGCTTATACTATGGCTACACCTTC
CASSLTGGLYYGYTF
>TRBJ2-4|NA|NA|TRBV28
TGTGCCAGCAGCAGACTAGGGGGGAACATTCAGTACTTC
CASSRLGGNIQYF
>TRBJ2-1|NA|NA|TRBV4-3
TGCGCCAGCAGCCAAGAGGAGACGTGGAATGAGCAGTTCTTC
CASSQEETWNEQFF
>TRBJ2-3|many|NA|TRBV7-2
TGTGCCAGCAGCCGTGCTAGCACAGATACGCAGTATTTT
CASSRASTDTQYF
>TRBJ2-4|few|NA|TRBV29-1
TGCAGCGTTGTAAGCGGTTTCGGGGGAGGGGGAAACATTCAGTACTTC
CSVVSGFGGGGNIQYF
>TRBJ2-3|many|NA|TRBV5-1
TGCGCCAGCAGCCTCGGGGCAGGGTACTCAGATACGCAGTATTTT
CASSLGAGYSDTQYF
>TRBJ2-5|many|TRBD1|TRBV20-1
TGCAGTGCTAGAGTGGGGACAGGGCGAGAGACCCAGTACTTC
CSARVGTGRETQYF
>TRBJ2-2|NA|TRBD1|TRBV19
TGTGCCAGTAAGAAGGGGACAGGGGCTAACACCGGGGAGCTGTTTTTT
CASKKGTGANTGELFF
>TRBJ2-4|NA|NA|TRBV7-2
TGTGCCAGCAGCTTAGACTCCAAAAACATTCAGTACTTC
CASSLDSKNIQYF
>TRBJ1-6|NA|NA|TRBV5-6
TGTGCCAGCAGCTCTGTATCACTCCGGAATTCACCCCTCCACTTT
CASSSVSLRNSPLHF
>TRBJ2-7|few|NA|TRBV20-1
TGCAGTGCTAGCAACCTCGGGGGAGGGGGTTTAGTCCATCGATCCGAGCAGTACTTC
CSASNLGGGGLVHRSEQYF
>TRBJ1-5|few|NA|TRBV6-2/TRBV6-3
TGTGCCAGCAGGCCCCAAACAGGGAAGGGCAATCAGCCCCAGCATTTT
CASRPQTGKGNQPQHF
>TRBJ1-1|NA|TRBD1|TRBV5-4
TGTGCCAGCAGCAATAGACAGGGGCTGAACACTGAAGCTTTCTTT
CASSNRQGLNTEAFF
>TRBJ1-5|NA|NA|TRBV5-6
TGTGCCAGCAGCTTGGGGTCAGGGTTCAGTCAGCCCCAGCATTTT
CASSLGSGFSQPQHF
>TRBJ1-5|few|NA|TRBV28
TGTGCCAGCACACCGGTCAACAGTCAGCCCCAGCATTTT
CASTPVNSQPQHF
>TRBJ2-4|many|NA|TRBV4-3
TGCGCCAGCAGCCTAGCCGGACAGTCGGGGGACATTCAGTACTTC
CASSLAGQSGDIQYF
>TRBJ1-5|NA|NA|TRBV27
TGTGCCAGCAGTTTCCGGGGTTTGAATCAGCCCCAGCATTTT
CASSFRGLNQPQHF
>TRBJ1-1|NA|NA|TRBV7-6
TGTGCCAGCAGCTTAGGGGCAGGTAGTGAAGCTTTCTTT
CASSLGAGSEAFF
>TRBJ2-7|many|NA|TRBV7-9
TGTGCCAGCAGCTTAGAGGGTAGCCGCTCCTACGAGCAGTACTTC
CASSLEGSRSYEQYF
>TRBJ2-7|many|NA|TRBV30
TGTGCCTGGAGTGTGGCAGGGTTCTACGAGCAGTACTTC
CAWSVAGFYEQYF
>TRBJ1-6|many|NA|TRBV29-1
TGCAGCGGTTTGGAAGGGGAAGGCTCACCCCTCCACTTT
CSGLEGEGSPLHF